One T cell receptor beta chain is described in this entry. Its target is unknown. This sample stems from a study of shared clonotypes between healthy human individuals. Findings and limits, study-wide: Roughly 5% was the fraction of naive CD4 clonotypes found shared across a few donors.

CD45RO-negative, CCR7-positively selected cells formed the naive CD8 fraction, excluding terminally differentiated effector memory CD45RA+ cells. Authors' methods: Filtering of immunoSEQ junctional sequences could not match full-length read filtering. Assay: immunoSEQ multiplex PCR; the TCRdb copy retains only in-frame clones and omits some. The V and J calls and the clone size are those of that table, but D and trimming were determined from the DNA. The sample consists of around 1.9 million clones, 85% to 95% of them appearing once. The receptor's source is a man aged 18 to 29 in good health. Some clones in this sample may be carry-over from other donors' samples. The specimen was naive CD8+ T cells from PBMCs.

CDR3 DNA sequence: TGTGCCAGCACAAGCGGAGCCGGGGAGCTGTTTTTT. Its translation: CASTSGAGELFF. The chain employs TRBV6-5 and TRBJ2-2, with a possible D match to TRBD2 (5 bases). With 7 bases removed from V and 6 bases from J, the gap between germline ends came to 9 bases. CDR3 size: 12 residues. CDR1 is MNHEY, CDR2 SVGAGI, per germline.